This T cell receptor (beta chain) was sequenced for a study of blood T cell repertoires in COVID-19. Overall study context: Whether acute or convalescent, the COVID-19 samples came from the United States, Italy and Spain. The cDNA or gDNA used as material had been derived from T cells, B-cell-depleted T cells, or PBMCs.

In the original workflow: Reference gene primer amplification yielded estimated nucleated cell counts. Clones were read by immunoSEQ multiplex PCR, and TCRdb kept only the in-frame ones, dropping some. V and J calls plus clone size are reproduced from that table; the DNA served to infer D and trimming. The repertoire includes almost 80,000 clones, around nine tenths of them detected once, and around 0.8% sits in the top ten. The sequence came from a woman aged 80 or over with acute or convalescent COVID-19. What was sequenced was peripheral blood.

The DNA for the CDR3 is TGTGCCAGCAGCCCGAATCGGGGCAGGGGGACCGGGGAGCTGTTTTTT. This encodes CASSPNRGRGTGELFF. This sequence joins TRBV7-3 and TRBJ2-2; 7 nucleotides line up with TRBD1. V lost 5 bases, J lost 5 bases, and 11 bases stayed unmatched. The CDR3 has 16 amino acids. Germline CDR1 is SGHTA and CDR2 is FQGTGA.